This TCR beta chain was obtained from a study of T cell changes during pregnancy in multiple sclerosis. The germline V gene has CDR1 LNHDA and CDR2 SQIVND (reference sequence). CDR3 length equals 19 residues. V lost 2 bases to trimming and J lost 0 bases, with 20 bases between them. This table comes from immunoSEQ multiplex PCR, and its TCRdb copy is limited to in-frame clones, with some not included. Counted here are 84,000 or so clones, over 90% occurring once; the ten biggest clones make up 2.5%. This clone appeared a single time. The receptor was derived from a female donor with multiple sclerosis, enrolled in a pregnancy study. The rearrangement joins TRBV19 to TRBJ2-1, with a weak D call TRBD2 (5 bases). Sequenced here: peripheral blood, sampled in the third trimester of pregnancy. CDR3 region: CASSIRHPQRLSSYNEQFF. The DNA for the CDR3 is TGTGCCAGTAGTATACGTCACCCCCAGCGGCTCAGCTCCTACAATGAGCAGTTCTTC.